This passage covers 15 T cell receptor beta chains from one sample sequenced in a study of Ad26.COV2.S vaccination and SARS-CoV-2 variants. Treatment specified: around 19 received Ad26.COV2.S at low or high dose, single or two shots; 5 received placebo; per-sample allocation not given. Specimen acquisition occurred on day 63 following the initial vaccine or placebo injection. Sequencing used immunoSEQ multiplex PCR; TCRdb keeps in-frame clones, though not all of them. Of 440,000 or so clones listed, about 89% are singletons. The sample here was peripheral blood, taken in a trial of Ad26.COV2.S vaccine versus placebo. These receptors were taken from a person aged 18 to 65 who received the Ad26.COV2.S COVID-19 vaccine or a placebo.

The CDR3 DNA follows: TGTGCCAGCAGTTTAAGCCGGAACTATGGCTACACCTTC. Its protein is CASSLSRNYGYTF. V is TRBV28 and J is TRBJ1-2; the D is unclear. Germline lookup yields CDR1 MDHEN and CDR2 SYDVKM. The V gene lost 2 bases and the J gene lost 2 bases, with 6 bases spanning the gap. The CDR3 is made up of 13 amino acids.

The genes are TRBV28 and TRBJ1-5; 7 nucleotides line up with TRBD1. CDR3 length: 15 residues. CDR1 is MDHEN and CDR2 is SYDVKM in the germline V gene. V was clipped by 0 bases and J by 3 bases; unmatched bases: 2. CDR3: CASSLWGQYNQPQHF. CDR3 DNA sequence: TGTGCCAGCAGTTTATGGGGACAGTACAATCAGCCCCAGCATTTT.

The chain combines TRBV19 with TRBJ2-2, with D perhaps matching TRBD1 (6 bases). The ends were cut back, 1 base at V and 0 bases at J, with 6 bases in the middle. The germline V gene has CDR1 LNHDA and CDR2 SQIVND (reference sequence). The CDR3 has 15 residues. The CDR3 DNA reads as TGTGCCAGTAGTATAGGGACAGCGAACACCGGGGAGCTGTTTTTT. Amino acids: CASSIGTANTGELFF.

In regard to this clone: Additional DNA sequences in this sample encode the identical CDR3. J is TRBJ2-5 and V is TRBV11-2; 11 bases line up with TRBD2. Germline lookup yields CDR1 SGHAT and CDR2 FQNNGV. The V segment lost 1 base and the J segment 2 bases; nucleotides outside the gene matches: 3. CDR3 length: 16 amino acids. CDR3 sequence (DNA): TGTGCCAGCAGCTTAGGACTAGCGGGATCTCAAGAGACCCAGTACTTC. It translates to CASSLGLAGSQETQYF. Full variable domain (outside the CDR3, taken from reference TRBV11-2 and TRBJ2-5): EAGVAQSPRYKIIEKRQSVAFWCNPISGHATLYWYQQILGQGPKLLIQFQNNGVVDDSQLPKDRFSAERLKGVDSTLKIQPAKLEDSAVYLCASSLGLAGSQETQYFGPGTRLLVL.

This chain uses TRBV7-6 with TRBJ2-2, with a possible D match to TRBD2 (5 bases). V lost 5 bases and J 0 bases, leaving 13 bases between the germline ends. The CDR3 covers 16 residues. The germline V gene has CDR1 SGHVS and CDR2 FNYEAQ. The CDR3 is CASSPEGRSNTGELFF. The DNA of the CDR3 is TGTGCCAGCAGCCCAGAGGGTCGATCGAACACCGGGGAGCTGTTTTTT.

V gene TRBV4-1 combines with J gene TRBJ2-5, with TRBD1 as a possible D gene (6 bases). The CDR3 spans 15 residues. The V end lost 2 bases, the J end lost 0 bases, and 10 bases lay between the germline ends. Germline V gives CDR1 MGHRA, CDR2 YSYEKL. The CDR3 DNA reads as TGCGCCAGCAGCCAACGGACAGCGAACCAAGAGACCCAGTACTTC. Encoded protein: CASSQRTANQETQYF.

V usage is TRBV7-9 and J usage is TRBJ2-2, with D tentatively TRBD1 (6 bases). The CDR3 is made up of 14 amino acids. V shed 6 bases and J shed 7 bases, with 15 bases lying between them. Per the germline V gene, CDR1 is SEHNR and CDR2 is FQNEAQ (reference sequence). CDR3 in amino acids: CASRIGTLNGELFF. Written as DNA, the CDR3 is TGTGCCAGCAGGATTGGGACACTTAACGGGGAGCTGTTTTTT.

This chain connects TRBV27 to TRBJ1-1, with D tentatively TRBD1 (5 bases). The CDR3 runs 14 residues. The germline gives CDR1 MNHEY, CDR2 SMNVEV (reference sequence). V lost 7 bases, J lost 8 bases, and 20 bases lay in between. CDR3 bases: TGTGCCAGCACTCTTTGGGTAGGGGCCGACGAAGCTTTCTTT. Amino acids: CASTLWVGADEAFF.

V usage is TRBV5-1 and J usage is TRBJ1-5; 8 bases agree with TRBD1. Germline CDR1 SGHRS, CDR2 YFSETQ. Unmatched junction bases numbered 1, after V lost 2 bases and J lost 6 bases. The CDR3 has 13 residues. CDR3 nucleotide sequence: TGCGCCAGCAGCTTAACAGGGGGTCAGCCCCAGCATTTT. Protein product: CASSLTGGQPQHF.

Turning to this clone: At one end, the junction sequence differs from germline, possibly due to a read error. The chain combines TRBV7-7 with TRBJ2-7; 10 nucleotides align to TRBD1. Germline CDR1 SSHAT, CDR2 FNYEAQ (reference sequence). The CDR3 runs 15 residues. The CDR3 region is CASSLAMGQGYEQYF. The CDR3 DNA follows: TGTGCTAGCAGCTTAGCGATGGGACAGGGGTACGAGCAGTACTTC.

This chain connects TRBV7-2 to TRBJ1-6; perhaps TRBD1 as D (6 bases). Germline lookup yields CDR1 SGHTA and CDR2 FQGNSA. CDR3 length: 16 residues. V was pared by 5 bases and J by 6 bases, with 17 bases between. CDR3 DNA: TGTGCCAGCAGCAACCAACAGGGTGTGATTAATTCACCCCTCCACTTT. Amino acids: CASSNQQGVINSPLHF.

The chain recombines TRBV27 with TRBJ2-7; weak D call: TRBD2 (6 bases). Trimming took off 2 bases at V and 2 bases at J, with 13 bases between the two ends. This CDR3 has 15 residues. Germline CDR1 and CDR2: MNHEY and SMNVEV (reference sequence). The CDR3 here is CASSLVGTETYEQYF. Here the CDR3 DNA reads TGTGCCAGCAGTTTAGTGGGGACTGAGACCTACGAGCAGTACTTC.

To note about this clone: This same CDR3 is encoded by further DNA sequences in the sample. The chain combines TRBV5-6 with TRBJ2-5; D unresolved. In germline, CDR1 is SGHDT, CDR2 YYEEEE. The V and J ends lost 2 bases and 2 bases respectively, with 1 base between them. The CDR3 sequence is 11 residues long. CDR3 loop: CASSFQETQYF. For the CDR3, the DNA is TGTGCCAGCAGCTTTCAAGAGACCCAGTACTTC.

The chain links TRBV5-4 to TRBJ2-3, with TRBD2 matching over 8 bases. The CDR3 extends over 17 amino acids. Germline lookup yields CDR1 SGHNT and CDR2 YYREEE (reference sequence). Losses at the gene ends were 5 bases for V and 6 bases for J; bases not matched to a gene: 17. DNA of the CDR3: TGTGCCAGCAGGCCATTCCGATTCGGGGGGGCCAGTGATACGCAGTATTTT. Translation: CASRPFRFGGASDTQYF.

CDR3 region: CASSKPGQGLSPLHF. DNA for the CDR3: TGTGCCAGTAGTAAGCCCGGACAGGGTCTTTCACCCCTCCACTTT. The chain links TRBV19 to TRBJ1-6; 8 positions match TRBD1. This CDR3 is built from 15 residues. Germline CDR1 reads LNHDA; CDR2 reads SQIVND (reference sequence). Trimming at V came to 4 bases and at J to 9 bases, leaving 8 bases not matched to a gene.